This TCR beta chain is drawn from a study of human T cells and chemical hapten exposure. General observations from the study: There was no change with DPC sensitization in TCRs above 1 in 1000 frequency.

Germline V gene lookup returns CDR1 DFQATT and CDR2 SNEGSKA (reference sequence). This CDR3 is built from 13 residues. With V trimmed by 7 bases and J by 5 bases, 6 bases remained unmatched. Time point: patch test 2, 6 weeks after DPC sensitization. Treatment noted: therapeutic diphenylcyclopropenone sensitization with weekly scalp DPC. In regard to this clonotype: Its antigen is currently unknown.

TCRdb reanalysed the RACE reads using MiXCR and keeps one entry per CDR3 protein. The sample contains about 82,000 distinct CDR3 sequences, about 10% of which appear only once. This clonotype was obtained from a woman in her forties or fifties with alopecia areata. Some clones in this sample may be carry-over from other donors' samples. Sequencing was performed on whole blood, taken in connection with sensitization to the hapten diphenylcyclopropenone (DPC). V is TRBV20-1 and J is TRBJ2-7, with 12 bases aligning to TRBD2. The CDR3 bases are TGCAGTGGGACTAGCGGGATTGCGGACGAGCAGTACTTC. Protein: CSGTSGIADEQYF.